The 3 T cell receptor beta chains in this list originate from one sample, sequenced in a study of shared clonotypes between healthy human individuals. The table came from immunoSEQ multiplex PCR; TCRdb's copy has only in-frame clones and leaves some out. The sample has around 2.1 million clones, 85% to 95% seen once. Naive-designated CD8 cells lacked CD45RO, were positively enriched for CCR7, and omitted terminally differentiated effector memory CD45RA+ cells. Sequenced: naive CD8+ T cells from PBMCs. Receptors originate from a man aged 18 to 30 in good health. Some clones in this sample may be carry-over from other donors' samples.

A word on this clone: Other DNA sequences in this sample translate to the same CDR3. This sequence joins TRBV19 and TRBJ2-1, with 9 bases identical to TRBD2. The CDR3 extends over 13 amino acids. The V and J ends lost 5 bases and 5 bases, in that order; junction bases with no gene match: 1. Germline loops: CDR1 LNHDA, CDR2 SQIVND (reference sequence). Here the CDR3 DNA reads TGTGCCAGTAGTCGACTAGCGGACAATGAGCAGTTCTTC. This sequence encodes CASSRLADNEQFF.

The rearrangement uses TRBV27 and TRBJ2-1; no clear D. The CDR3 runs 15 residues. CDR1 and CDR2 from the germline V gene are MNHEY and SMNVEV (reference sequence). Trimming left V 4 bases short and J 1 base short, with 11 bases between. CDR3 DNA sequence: TGTGCCAGCAGTTGGACGGTTAGGTCCTACAATGAGCAGTTCTTC. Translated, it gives CASSWTVRSYNEQFF.

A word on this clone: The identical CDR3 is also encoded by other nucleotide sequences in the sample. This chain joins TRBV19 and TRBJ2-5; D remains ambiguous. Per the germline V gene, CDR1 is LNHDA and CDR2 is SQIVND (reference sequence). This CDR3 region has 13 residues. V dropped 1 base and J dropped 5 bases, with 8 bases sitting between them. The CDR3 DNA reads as TGTGCCAGTAGTATAGTTCCTCGTGAGACCCAGTACTTC. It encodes CASSIVPRETQYF.